This TCR beta chain came from a study of CD8+ T cells in alopecia areata. Points from the study as a whole: Tissue-resident alphabeta T cells belonging to normal skin likewise get sequenced within scalp specimens. Clonality was higher in lesional than normal scalp, especially in alopecia totalis/universalis.

On this clone: The antigen is not known.

In alopecia areata patients, both lesional scalp punch biopsies and peripheral blood were collected. Following RNA extraction, reverse transcription yielded cDNA that acted as the sequencing template. Data came from immunoSEQ multiplex PCR; TCRdb stores just in-frame clones and leaves some out. The table lists 98,000 or so clones, approximately 50% of them singletons. Germline V CDR1 and CDR2: MNHEY, SMNVEV (reference sequence). CDR3 length equals 16 residues. The J segment lost 4 bases and the V segment lost 5 bases, leaving 12 bases of the junction unmatched. This clonotype was obtained from a human donor with alopecia areata. This chain joins TRBV27 and TRBJ2-7, with 9 bases fitting TRBD2. Sequencing used NKG2D-low CD8+ T cells sorted from blood. CDR3 DNA sequence: TGTGCCAGCAGTATGTTAAAAGCGGGAGGAAGTTACGAGCAGTACTTC. Amino acids: CASSMLKAGGSYEQYF.